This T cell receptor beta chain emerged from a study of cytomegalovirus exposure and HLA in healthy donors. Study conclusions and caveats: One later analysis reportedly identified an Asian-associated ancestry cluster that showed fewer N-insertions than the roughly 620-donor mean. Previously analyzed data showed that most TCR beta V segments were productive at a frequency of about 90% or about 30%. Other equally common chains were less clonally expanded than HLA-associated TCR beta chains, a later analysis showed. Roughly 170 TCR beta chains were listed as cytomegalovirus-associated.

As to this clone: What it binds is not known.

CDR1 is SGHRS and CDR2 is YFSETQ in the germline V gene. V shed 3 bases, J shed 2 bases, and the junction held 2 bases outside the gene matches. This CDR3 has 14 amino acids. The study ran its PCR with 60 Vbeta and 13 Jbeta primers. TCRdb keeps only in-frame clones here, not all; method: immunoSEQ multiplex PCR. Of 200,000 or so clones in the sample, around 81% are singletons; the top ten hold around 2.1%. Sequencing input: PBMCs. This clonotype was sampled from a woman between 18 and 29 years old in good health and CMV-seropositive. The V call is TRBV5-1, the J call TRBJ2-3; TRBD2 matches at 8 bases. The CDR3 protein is CASSSGGPTDTQYF. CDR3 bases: TGCGCCAGCAGCTCGGGGGGGCCCACAGATACGCAGTATTTT. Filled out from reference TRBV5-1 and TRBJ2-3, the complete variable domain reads KAGVTQTPRYLIKTRGQQVTLSCSPISGHRSVSWYQQTPGQGLQFLFEYFSETQRNKGNFPGRFSGRQFSNSRSEMNVSTLELGDSALYLCASSSGGPTDTQYFGPGTRLTVL.